This TCR beta chain originates from a study of sequential checkpoint blockade in melanoma. For the study at large: Arm A got nivolumab then ipilimumab; arm B the reverse, 1:1.

TCRdb's copy holds only in-frame clones and misses some; the assay was immunoSEQ multiplex PCR. Among about 35,000 clones, approximately 84% were seen once, and the ten largest hold around 5.4%. Treatment given: randomized to nivolumab then ipilimumab (arm A) or the reverse (arm B). PBMC sorting kept live CD3+CD8+ cells without CD19 or CD56. This TCR derives from a human donor with melanoma. Specimen: CD8+ T cells sorted from blood (inferred from file names), collected from a patient given nivolumab and ipilimumab in sequence.

The CDR3 DNA sequence: TGTGCCAGTGGGACAGGGATCGGTGAGCAGTTCTTC. Amino acids: CASGTGIGEQFF. The chain has TRBV19 and TRBJ2-1; 9 bases align to TRBD1. There are 12 residues in the CDR3. Germline values: CDR1 LNHDA, CDR2 SQIVND (reference sequence). J gave up 9 bases and V 8 bases, and 5 bases lay outside the gene matches.